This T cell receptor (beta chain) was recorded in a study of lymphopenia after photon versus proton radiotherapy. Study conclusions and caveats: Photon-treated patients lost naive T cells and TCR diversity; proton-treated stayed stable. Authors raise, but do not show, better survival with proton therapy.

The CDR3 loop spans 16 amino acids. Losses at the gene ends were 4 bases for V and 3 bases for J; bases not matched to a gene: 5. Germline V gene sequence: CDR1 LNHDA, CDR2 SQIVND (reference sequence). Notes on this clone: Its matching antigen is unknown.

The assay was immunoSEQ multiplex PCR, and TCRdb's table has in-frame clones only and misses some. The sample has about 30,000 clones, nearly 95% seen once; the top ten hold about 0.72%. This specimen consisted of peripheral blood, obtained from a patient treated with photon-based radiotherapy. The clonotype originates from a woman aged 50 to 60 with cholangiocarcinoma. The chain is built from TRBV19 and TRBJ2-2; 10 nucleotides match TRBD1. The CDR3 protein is CASSNRQGADTGELFF. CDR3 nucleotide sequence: TGTGCCAGTAGTAACAGACAGGGGGCCGACACCGGGGAGCTGTTTTTT.